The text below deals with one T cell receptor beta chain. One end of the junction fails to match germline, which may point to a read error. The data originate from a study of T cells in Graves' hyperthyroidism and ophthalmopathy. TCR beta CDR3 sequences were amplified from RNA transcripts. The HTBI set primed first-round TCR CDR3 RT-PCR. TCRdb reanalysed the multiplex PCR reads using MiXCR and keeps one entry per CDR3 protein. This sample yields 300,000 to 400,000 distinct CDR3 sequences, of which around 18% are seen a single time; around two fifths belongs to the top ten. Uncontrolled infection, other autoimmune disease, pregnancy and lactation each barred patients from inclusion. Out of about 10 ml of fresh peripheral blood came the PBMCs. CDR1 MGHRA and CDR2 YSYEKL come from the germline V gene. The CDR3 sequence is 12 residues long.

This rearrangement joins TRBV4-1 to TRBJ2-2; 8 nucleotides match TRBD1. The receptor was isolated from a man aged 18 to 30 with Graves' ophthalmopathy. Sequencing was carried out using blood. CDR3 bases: TGCACCAGCGGACAGGGTACCGGGGAGCTGTTTTTT. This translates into CTSGQGTGELFF.